This is a list of T cell receptor beta chains from one sample in a study of cytomegalovirus exposure and HLA in healthy donors. Libraries were prepared by immunoSEQ multiplex PCR; TCRdb keeps only in-frame clonotypes and omits some of them. The table shows under 150,000 clones, with about four fifths occurring only once. Material for sequencing was PBMCs. These receptors all come from a woman under 30 in good health and CMV-seronegative. CDR3s include the opening cysteine and the closing phenylalanine or tryptophan. A D gene is named only where the DNA matches it firmly. A clone size is listed for some rows: how often the clone was seen (once, few, many), or a class if it is expanded.

D: NA
size: NA
V: TRBV20-1
J: TRBJ1-2
CDR3: CSASGERYTF
DNA: TGCAGTGCTTCCGGGGAAAGATACACCTTC

D: NA
size: NA
V: TRBV21-1
J: TRBJ2-5
CDR3: CASSLRGQGGGRASETQYF
DNA: TGTGCCAGCAGCCTCCGCGGACAGGGGGGAGGGAGGGCTTCAGAGACCCAGTACTTC

D: TRBD1
size: NA
V: TRBV2
J: TRBJ2-6
CDR3: CASRDRVSGANVLNF
DNA: TGTGCCAGCAGGGACAGGGTCTCTGGGGCCAACGTCCTGAATTTC

D: NA
size: once
V: TRBV11-2
J: TRBJ2-1
CDR3: CAILTGVEQFF
DNA: TGTGCCATCTTAACGGGGGTAGAGCAGTTCTTC

D: TRBD1
size: few
V: TRBV28
J: TRBJ1-3
CDR3: CASRQDRAGNTIYF
DNA: TGTGCCAGCAGACAGGACAGGGCTGGAAACACCATATATTTT

D: TRBD1
size: NA
V: TRBV6-1
J: TRBJ1-2
CDR3: CASKPGGEYGYTF
DNA: TGTGCCAGCAAACCAGGGGGCGAATATGGCTACACCTTC

D: NA
size: NA
V: TRBV5-3
J: TRBJ1-2
CDR3: CARSLSSNYGYTF
DNA: TGTGCCAGAAGCTTGTCGAGTAACTATGGCTACACCTTC

D: NA
size: NA
V: TRBV19
J: TRBJ2-3
CDR3: CASSISPSTDTQYF
DNA: TGTGCCAGTAGTATTAGTCCCTCCACAGATACGCAGTATTTT

D: TRBD2
size: NA
V: TRBV29-1
J: TRBJ2-5
CDR3: CSVDEGGWQETQYF
DNA: TGCAGCGTTGATGAGGGAGGGTGGCAAGAGACCCAGTACTTC

D: NA
size: NA
V: TRBV5-1
J: TRBJ2-1
CDR3: CASSLTSRPYNEQFF
DNA: TGCGCCAGCAGCTTGACTAGCAGGCCCTACAATGAGCAGTTCTTC

D: TRBD2
size: NA
V: TRBV6-5
J: TRBJ2-5
CDR3: CASSWGLAGGETQYF
DNA: TGTGCCAGCAGTTGGGGACTAGCGGGAGGTGAGACCCAGTACTTC

D: TRBD2
size: once
V: TRBV9
J: TRBJ2-1
CDR3: CASSPRDYHLNEQFF
DNA: TGTGCCAGCAGCCCCCGGGACTACCACCTCAATGAGCAGTTCTTC

D: NA
size: NA
V: TRBV2
J: TRBJ1-1
CDR3: CASKQAVLGTEAFF
DNA: TGTGCCAGCAAACAGGCGGTGTTGGGCACTGAAGCTTTCTTT

D: NA
size: NA
V: TRBV6-5
J: TRBJ1-6
CDR3: CASWGSGSPLHF
DNA: TGTGCCAGCTGGGGTTCAGGGTCACCCCTCCACTTT

D: TRBD1
size: NA
V: TRBV28
J: TRBJ1-2
CDR3: CASSRTGTGGYTF
DNA: TGTGCCAGCAGTAGGACAGGGACGGGGGGCTACACCTTC

D: NA
size: NA
V: TRBV5-1
J: TRBJ2-3
CDR3: CASSLQSGRGTDTQYF
DNA: TGCGCCAGCAGCTTGCAATCCGGGAGAGGGACAGATACGCAGTATTTT

D: NA
size: few
V: TRBV2
J: TRBJ1-3
CDR3: CASRAVGNTIYF
DNA: TGTGCCAGCAGGGCAGTAGGAAACACCATATATTTT

D: TRBD1
size: NA
V: TRBV7-2
J: TRBJ2-5
CDR3: CASRRTGEETQYF
DNA: TGTGCCAGCAGACGGACAGGGGAGGAGACCCAGTACTTC

D: TRBD2
size: NA
V: TRBV15
J: TRBJ2-1
CDR3: CATTPTSGTFNEQFF
DNA: TGTGCCACCACTCCGACTAGCGGGACCTTCAATGAGCAGTTCTTC

D: TRBD1
size: NA
V: TRBV7-8
J: TRBJ1-1
CDR3: CASSLRDSNTEAFF
DNA: TGTGCCAGCAGCTTGCGGGACAGTAACACTGAAGCTTTCTTT

D: NA
size: NA
V: TRBV4-2
J: TRBJ1-2
CDR3: CASSEQPGNYGYTF
DNA: TGTGCCAGCAGTGAGCAACCGGGGAACTATGGCTACACCTTC

D: TRBD1
size: NA
V: TRBV29-1
J: TRBJ1-6
CDR3: CSVADRGDSPLHF
DNA: TGCAGCGTAGCCGACAGGGGTGATTCACCCCTCCACTTT

D: NA
size: NA
V: TRBV6-1
J: TRBJ1-5
CDR3: CASSPIRSSNQPQHF
DNA: TGTGCCAGCAGTCCTATTCGGAGTAGCAATCAGCCCCAGCATTTT